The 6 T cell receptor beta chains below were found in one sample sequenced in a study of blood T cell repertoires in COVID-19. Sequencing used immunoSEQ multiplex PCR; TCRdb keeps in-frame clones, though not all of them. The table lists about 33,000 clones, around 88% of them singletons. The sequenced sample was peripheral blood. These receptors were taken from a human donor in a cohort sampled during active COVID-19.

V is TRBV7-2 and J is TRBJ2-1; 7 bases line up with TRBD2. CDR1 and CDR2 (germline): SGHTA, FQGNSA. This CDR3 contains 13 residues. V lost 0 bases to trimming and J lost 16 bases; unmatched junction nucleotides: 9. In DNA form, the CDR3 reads TGTGCCAGCAGCTTAGCCTTATCTAGCGGAGTCTTCTTC. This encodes CASSLALSSGVFF.

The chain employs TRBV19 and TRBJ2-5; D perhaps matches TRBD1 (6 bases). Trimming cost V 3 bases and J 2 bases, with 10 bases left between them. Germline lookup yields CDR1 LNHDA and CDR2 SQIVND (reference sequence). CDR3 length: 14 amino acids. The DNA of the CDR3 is TGTGCCAGTAGTATCTCGACAGGTCAAGAGACCCAGTACTTC. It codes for CASSISTGQETQYF.

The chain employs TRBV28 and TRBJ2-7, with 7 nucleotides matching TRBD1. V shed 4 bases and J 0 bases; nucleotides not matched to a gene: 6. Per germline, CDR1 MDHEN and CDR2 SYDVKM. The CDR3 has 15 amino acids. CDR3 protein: CASSSGTAYSYEQYF. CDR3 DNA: TGTGCCAGCAGTTCGGGGACAGCCTACTCCTACGAGCAGTACTTC. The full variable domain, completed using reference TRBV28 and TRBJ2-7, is DVKVTQSSRYLVKRTGEKVFLECVQDMDHENMFWYRQDPGLGLRLIYFSYDVKMKEKGDIPEGYSVSREKKERFSLILESASTNQTSMYLCASSSGTAYSYEQYFGPGTRLTVT.

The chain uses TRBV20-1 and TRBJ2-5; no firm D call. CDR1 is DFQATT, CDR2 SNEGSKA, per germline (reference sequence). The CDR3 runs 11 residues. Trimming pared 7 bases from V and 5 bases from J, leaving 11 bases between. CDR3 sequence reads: CSGPLGETQYF. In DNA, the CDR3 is TGCAGTGGACCACTCGGGGAGACCCAGTACTTC.

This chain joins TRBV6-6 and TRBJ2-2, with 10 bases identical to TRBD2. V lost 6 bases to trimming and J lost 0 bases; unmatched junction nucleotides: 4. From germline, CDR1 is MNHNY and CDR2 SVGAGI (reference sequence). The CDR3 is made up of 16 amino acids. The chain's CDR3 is CASSKAGGANTGELFF. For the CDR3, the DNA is TGTGCCAGCAGCAAAGCGGGGGGGGCGAACACCGGGGAGCTGTTTTTT.

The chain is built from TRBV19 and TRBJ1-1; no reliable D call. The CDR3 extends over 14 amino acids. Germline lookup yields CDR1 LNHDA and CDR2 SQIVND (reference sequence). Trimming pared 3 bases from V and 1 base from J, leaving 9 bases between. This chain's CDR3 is CASSMGSGNTEAFF. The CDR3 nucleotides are TGTGCCAGTAGTATGGGCAGCGGGAACACTGAAGCTTTCTTT.